The subject of this entry is one TCR beta chain. No antigen is known for it. The CDR3 runs 14 residues. Germline CDR1 is LGHDT and CDR2 is YNNKEL (reference sequence). The V and J ends lost 2 bases and 8 bases respectively, with 15 bases between them. This sample was included in a study of T cell responses to AZD1222 COVID-19 vaccine. Whole-study results and caveats: CD4 TCRs associated with vaccination spanned spike, dominating at 160-218 and 743-854. Mostly white British, mostly female donors; authors suggested clonal diversity may be underestimated. When two AZD1222 doses had been given, Spike-specific TCR breadth and depth rose.

Only in-frame clones appear in the TCRdb table, and some are missing; sequencing was by immunoSEQ multiplex PCR. This sample yields under 150,000 clones, of which over 85% are seen a single time; more than 0.95% belongs to the top ten. The V call is TRBV3-1 (or the pseudogene TRBV3-2), the J call TRBJ1-2, with D perhaps TRBD1 (6 bases). The sequence was obtained from an adult who received the AZD1222 COVID-19 vaccine. Specimen: peripheral blood, collected 28 days after the second AZD1222 dose. The CDR3 sequence: CASSQLDRMNGYTF. In DNA, the CDR3 is TGTGCCAGCAGCCAATTAGACAGGATGAACGGCTACACCTTC.